The 9 T cell receptor beta chains reported below all come from one sample, sequenced in a study of neoadjuvant nivolumab and ipilimumab in lung cancer. The table came from immunoSEQ multiplex PCR; TCRdb's copy has only in-frame clones and leaves some out. The sample shows about 9,700 clones, roughly three quarters of them seen only once. Sequences were derived from tumor tissue, sampled after neoadjuvant nivolumab, alone or with ipilimumab, at or shortly before surgery. The receptors come from an adult with non-small cell lung cancer. Some clones in this sample may be carry-over from other donors' samples.

The V and J genes are TRBV7-9 and TRBJ2-1; D gene ambiguous. Deletions cut 5 bases from V and 7 bases from J, with 15 bases between. Looked up from germline, CDR1 is SEHNR and CDR2 is FQNEAQ (reference sequence). CDR3 length: 14 amino acids. CDR3 DNA: TGTGCCAGCAGCCTAAACCTCCGAATAAATGAGCAGTTCTTC. This encodes CASSLNLRINEQFF.

V usage is TRBV5-1 and J usage is TRBJ1-2; TRBD1 aligns across 7 bases. The CDR3 extends over 17 amino acids. The germline gives CDR1 SGHRS, CDR2 YFSETQ. The trim removed 5 bases at V and 2 bases at J, leaving 15 bases unmatched. CDR3 in DNA: TGCGCCAGCAGGAGTAGTTCCAGGGGGGCATCGAACTATGGCTACACCTTC. Protein: CASRSSSRGASNYGYTF.

This sequence joins TRBV6-4 and TRBJ2-7, with 9 bases fitting TRBD1. Germline CDR1 reads MRHNA; CDR2 reads SNTAGT. V lost 4 bases and J lost 0; bases outside the gene matches: 4. There are 15 residues in the CDR3. The CDR3 protein is CASSAGTGNSYEQYF. The CDR3 DNA follows: TGTGCCAGCAGTGCCGGGACAGGGAACTCCTACGAGCAGTACTTC.

The V gene is TRBV5-4, the J gene TRBJ2-5; possibly TRBD1 or TRBD2 for D (5 bases each). V was shortened by 4 bases and J by 1 base, with 11 bases between the two germline ends. Germline CDR1 SGHNT, CDR2 YYREEE (reference sequence). The CDR3 has 14 residues. CDR3 bases: TGTGCCAGCAGCACCAGAGGGGTCCAAGAGACCCAGTACTTC. It specifies CASSTRGVQETQYF. Full variable domain (outside the CDR3, taken from reference TRBV5-4 and TRBJ2-5): ETGVTQSPTHLIKTRGQQVTLRCSSQSGHNTVSWYQQALGQGPQFIFQYYREEENGRGNFPPRFSGLQFPNYSSELNVNALELDDSALYLCASSTRGVQETQYFGPGTRLLVL.

The chain uses TRBV18 and TRBJ2-3, with D possibly matching TRBD1 (5 bases). Trimming took off 3 bases at V and 0 bases at J, with 10 bases between the two ends. CDR3 length: 15 amino acids. Germline-derived CDR1 and CDR2 are KGHSH and LQKENI. CDR3 residues: CASSPGQSSTDTQYF. Written as DNA, the CDR3 is TGTGCCAGCTCACCGGGGCAGTCTAGCACAGATACGCAGTATTTT.

J is TRBJ2-5 and V is TRBV7-3; either TRBD1 or TRBD2 may supply D (5 bases each). The CDR3 covers 15 residues. Germline V gene sequence: CDR1 SGHTA, CDR2 FQGTGA. V lost 3 bases, J lost 6 bases, and 17 bases lay in between. In DNA form, the CDR3 reads TGTGCCAGCAGCTTCTCACCCGGGACCTCACAGACCCAGTACTTC. Translated: CASSFSPGTSQTQYF.

The gene calls are TRBV6-1 and TRBJ2-7, with D possibly being TRBD1 or TRBD2 (5 bases each). V was shortened by 8 bases and J by 9 bases, with 26 bases between the two germline ends. CDR1 MNHNS and CDR2 SASEGT come from the germline V gene. CDR3 length equals 15 residues. CDR3 protein: CASRPLGDTQRGQYF. In DNA, the CDR3 is TGTGCCAGCCGACCACTGGGTGACACCCAGAGGGGGCAGTACTTC.

The chain employs TRBV2 and TRBJ1-1, with a tentative D call TRBD1 (5 bases). The ends were cut back, 4 bases at V and 0 bases at J, with 9 bases in the middle. Germline CDR1 and CDR2: SNHLY and FYNNEI. This CDR3 is 14 amino acids long. CDR3 sequence reads: CASSGQLMNTEAFF. The CDR3 region has the DNA TGTGCCAGCAGTGGACAGTTAATGAACACTGAAGCTTTCTTT. Complete variable domain (other parts from reference TRBV2 and TRBJ1-1): EPEVTQTPSHQVTQMGQEVILRCVPISNHLYFYWYRQILGQKVEFLVSFYNNEISEKSEIFDDQFSVERPDGSNFTLKIRSTKLEDSAMYFCASSGQLMNTEAFFGQGTRLTVV.

The CDR3 nucleotides are TGTGCCAGCTCACCGAATGGACTAGCGGGAGTCGACACCGGGGAGCTGTTTTTT. It is translated as CASSPNGLAGVDTGELFF. V is TRBV18 and J is TRBJ2-2; 13 nucleotides line up with TRBD2. V was clipped by 3 bases and J by 3 bases; unmatched bases: 7. This CDR3 spans 18 amino acids. CDR1 is KGHSH and CDR2 is LQKENI in the germline V gene.